Shown below are 22 T cell receptor beta chains from a single sample sequenced in a study of OX40 agonist ivuxolimab in advanced cancers. The table came from immunoSEQ multiplex PCR; TCRdb's copy has only in-frame clones and leaves some out. Of about 50,000 clones listed, about 81% are singletons. The sequencing used CD4+ or CD8+ T cells sorted from blood, collected in a trial of the OX40 agonist ivuxolimab. These receptors originate from an adult with an advanced solid tumor such as melanoma, head and neck, liver or kidney cancer.

This sequence joins TRBV5-1 and TRBJ2-5, with 11 nucleotides matching TRBD1. This CDR3 has 16 amino acids. With 0 bases clipped from V and 2 bases from J, the junction kept 3 bases outside the gene matches. Germline lookup yields CDR1 SGHRS and CDR2 YFSETQ. CDR3 region: CASSLGGQGAQETQYF. The DNA of the CDR3 is TGCGCCAGCAGCTTGGGTGGACAGGGGGCTCAAGAGACCCAGTACTTC.

The chain is built from TRBV2 and TRBJ2-1; 9 positions match TRBD1. Germline CDR1 reads SNHLY; CDR2 reads FYNNEI. The CDR3 is 15 amino acids. V gave up 6 bases and J gave up 8 bases; unmatched junction bases: 11. As DNA, the CDR3 is TGTGCCAGCAGACAAACAGGGGGCCCCGATTATGAGCAGTTCTTC. Amino acid sequence: CASRQTGGPDYEQFF.

The genes are TRBV10-3 and TRBJ1-1; TRBD1 matches at 7 bases. Trimming at V came to 0 bases and at J to 3 bases, leaving 13 bases not matched to a gene. Germline V gives CDR1 ENHRY, CDR2 SYGVKD. This CDR3 is 18 amino acids long. This CDR3 reads CAISESGGGGGQHTEAFF. The DNA of the CDR3 is TGTGCCATCAGTGAGTCCGGGGGAGGAGGGGGACAGCACACTGAAGCTTTCTTT.

J is TRBJ2-5 and V is TRBV29-1; 7 bases map to TRBD2. The J call is uncertain, as TRBJ2-7 better fits the DNA end. CDR3 size: 14 residues. Per germline, CDR1 SQVTM and CDR2 ANQGSEA. CDR3 DNA sequence: TGCAGCGTCGAACCGGGACTACCACCCTACGAGCAGTACTTC. Its translation: CSVEPGLPPYEQYF.

The genes are TRBV6-5 and TRBJ2-3; D might be TRBD2 (6 bases). Germline loops: CDR1 MNHEY, CDR2 SVGAGI. V lost 6 bases to trimming and J lost 0 bases, with 7 bases between them. The CDR3 covers 13 residues. The CDR3 loop is CASRGTSTDTQYF. As DNA, the CDR3 is TGTGCCAGCAGAGGGACTAGCACAGATACGCAGTATTTT.

The chain links TRBV7-2 to TRBJ1-1; TRBD1 matches at 7 bases. Trimming cost V 5 bases and J 0 bases; bases outside gene matches: 9. CDR3 length: 16 amino acids. Germline CDR1 reads SGHTA; CDR2 reads FQGNSA. The CDR3 DNA reads as TGTGCCAGCAGCCCCTCCCCCCAGGGGGTGAACACTGAAGCTTTCTTT. It codes for CASSPSPQGVNTEAFF.

This chain links TRBV7-8 with TRBJ2-7; the D gene could be TRBD1 or TRBD2 (5 bases each). Germline CDR1 reads SGHVS; CDR2 reads FQNEAQ. With 4 bases removed from V and 1 base from J, the gap between germline ends came to 17 bases. CDR3 size: 16 residues. The CDR3 DNA sequence: TGTGCCAGCAGCTCCCCCCAAAGGGGACGGTCCTACGAGCAGTACTTC. This translates into CASSSPQRGRSYEQYF.

This chain joins TRBV4-1 and TRBJ1-3; D perhaps matches TRBD1 (6 bases). The germline V and J ends were trimmed by 5 bases and 3 bases, with 26 bases remaining between them. This CDR3 is 19 amino acids long. The V gene's germline CDR1 is MGHRA and CDR2 YSYEKL. As DNA, the CDR3 is TGCGCCAGCAGCTTCGGGGGGCGAGATGGGGCGAAGGGTGGAAACACCATATATTTT. Translation gives CASSFGGRDGAKGGNTIYF.

The CDR3 nucleotides read TGTGCCAGCAGCTCGCTACAGGGGATCGGCGAAGAGACCCAGTACTTC. This codes for CASSSLQGIGEETQYF. The chain uses TRBV7-9 and TRBJ2-5; TRBD1 aligns across 7 bases. Losses at the gene ends were 4 bases for V and 3 bases for J; bases not matched to a gene: 11. This CDR3 comprises 16 residues. Germline CDR1 SEHNR, CDR2 FQNEAQ (reference sequence).

The chain joins TRBV11-2 to TRBJ2-7; 11 bases line up with TRBD2. V was pared by 5 bases and J by 13 bases, with 16 bases of the junction left unmatched. Germline CDR1 SGHAT, CDR2 FQNNGV. The CDR3 has 15 residues. CDR3 amino acids: CASSPLPTSGSILYF. The CDR3 DNA reads TGTGCCAGCAGCCCCCTTCCTACTAGCGGGAGTATCCTTTACTTC.

The chain employs TRBV7-9 and TRBJ1-1; no reliable D call. The CDR3 contains 15 residues. The ends were cut back, 5 bases at V and 3 bases at J, with 16 bases in the middle. Germline CDR1 is SEHNR and CDR2 is FQNEAQ (reference sequence). Here the CDR3 reads CASSQLGTSDTEAFF. DNA for the CDR3: TGTGCCAGCAGCCAGTTGGGCACGTCGGACACTGAAGCTTTCTTT. The full variable domain, with the rest looked up from reference TRBV7-9 and TRBJ1-1, is DTGVSQNPRHKITKRGQNVTFRCDPISEHNRLYWYRQTLGQGPEFLTYFQNEAQLEKSRLLSDRFSAERPKGSFSTLEIQRTEQGDSAMYLCASSQLGTSDTEAFFGQGTRLTVV.

The chain couples TRBV5-5 to TRBJ2-1; D is ambiguous. This CDR3 is 11 amino acids long. Germline assignment: CDR1 SGHKS and CDR2 YYEKEE (reference sequence). V lost 4 bases and J 4 bases, leaving 3 bases between the germline ends. Here the CDR3 reads CASSKYNEQFF. CDR3 in DNA: TGTGCCAGCAGCAAATACAATGAGCAGTTCTTC. The full variable domain, completed using reference TRBV5-5 and TRBJ2-1, is DAGVTQSPTHLIKTRGQQVTLRCSPISGHKSVSWYQQVLGQGPQFIFQYYEKEERGRGNFPDRFSARQFPNYSSELNVNALLLGDSALYLCASSKYNEQFFGPGTRLTVL.

This clone was seen just once. The J gene is TRBJ2-7, the V gene TRBV5-1; 11 nucleotides line up with TRBD2. V was pared by 1 base and J by 7 bases, with 7 bases of the junction left unmatched. CDR3 length: 15 amino acids. CDR1 is SGHRS and CDR2 is YFSETQ in the germline V gene. CDR3 sequence reads: CASSLTSGSSSEQYF. For the CDR3, the DNA is TGCGCCAGCAGCTTGACTAGCGGGAGCTCTTCTGAGCAGTACTTC.

This clone was recorded many times. J is TRBJ1-6 and V is TRBV2; 9 nucleotides line up with TRBD1. This CDR3 spans 17 amino acids. The J segment lost 9 bases and the V segment lost 4 bases, leaving 13 bases of the junction unmatched. Germline assignment: CDR1 SNHLY and CDR2 FYNNEI. The CDR3 here is CASSGGDRDWLGSPLHF. The DNA of the CDR3 is TGTGCCAGCAGTGGAGGGGACAGGGACTGGCTTGGTTCACCCCTCCACTTT.

The gene calls are TRBV6-1 and TRBJ2-1, with TRBD2 identical over 9 bases. The CDR3 has 16 residues. J gave up 3 bases and V 3 bases, and 6 bases lay outside the gene matches. CDR1 is MNHNS, CDR2 SASEGT, per germline. CDR3 residues: CASSDLAGESYNEQFF. The CDR3 DNA reads as TGTGCCAGCAGTGATTTAGCGGGAGAAAGCTACAATGAGCAGTTCTTC.

The chain uses TRBV19 and TRBJ2-3; TRBD2 might be the D (6 bases). The V end was cut by 1 base, the J end by 4 bases, with 12 bases between. The CDR3 loop spans 15 amino acids. CDR1 and CDR2 from the germline V gene are LNHDA and SQIVND (reference sequence). The DNA of the CDR3 is TGTGCCAGTAGTATAGGGGCGGGATTAGCAGATACGCAGTATTTT. The encoded protein is CASSIGAGLADTQYF.

This clone occurred once. The chain recombines TRBV12-2 with TRBJ2-3; TRBD2, as called in the table, went unchecked against the DNA. TRBV12-2 is described as a pseudogene. The CDR3 runs 14 residues. The CDR3 DNA is TGTGCAAGTCGCCCTGCGACTAGCACAGATACGCAGTATTTT. It is translated as CASRPATSTDTQYF.

This clone was counted a single time. CDR3 region: CASSQDLREIGRGYTF. DNA of the CDR3: TGCGCCAGCAGCCAAGATTTAAGGGAGATCGGACGTGGCTACACCTTC. The chain employs TRBV4-3 and TRBJ1-2; no clear D gene. The germline V gene has CDR1 LGHNA and CDR2 YSLEER. Trimming left V 0 bases short and J 7 bases short, with 18 bases between. CDR3 length: 16 residues.

The rearrangement uses TRBV2 and TRBJ2-5, with D hard to call. The germline V gene has CDR1 SNHLY and CDR2 FYNNEI. This CDR3 spans 11 amino acids. The V end lost 6 bases, the J end lost 1 base, and 3 bases lay between the germline ends. The CDR3 protein is CASSTQETQYF. The CDR3 region has the DNA TGTGCCAGCAGCACCCAAGAGACCCAGTACTTC.

The chain couples TRBV5-1 to TRBJ2-2; D is ambiguous. The V end was cut by 0 bases, the J end by 4 bases, with 10 bases between. The germline V gene encodes CDR1 SGHRS and CDR2 YFSETQ. The CDR3 has 15 amino acids. The CDR3: CASSLAFSITGELFF. CDR3 sequence (DNA): TGCGCCAGCAGCTTGGCCTTCTCAATCACCGGGGAGCTGTTTTTT.

This clone was seen only a few times. The chain has TRBV19 and TRBJ2-7, with a possible D match to TRBD1 (6 bases). The germline V and J ends were trimmed by 4 bases and 0 bases, with 10 bases remaining between them. The CDR3 extends over 14 amino acids. Germline CDR1 is LNHDA and CDR2 is SQIVND (reference sequence). CDR3 sequence: CASSTPGASYEQYF. CDR3 nucleotides: TGTGCCAGTAGTACCCCAGGGGCCTCCTACGAGCAGTACTTC.

V gene TRBV23-1 combines with J gene TRBJ2-3, with TRBD2 identical over 13 bases. TRBV23-1 is recorded as an ORF, its role being uncertain. CDR3 size: 17 residues. V was pared by 3 bases and J by 6 bases, with 9 bases of the junction left unmatched. The CDR3 DNA reads as TGCGCCAGCAGTCAGAATCCCGGACTAGCGGGAGTGGATACGCAGTATTTT. This sequence encodes CASSQNPGLAGVDTQYF.